Presented here are 15 T cell receptor beta chains from one specimen sequenced in a study of blood T cell repertoires in COVID-19. Sequencing was performed with immunoSEQ multiplex PCR; in TCRdb, only in-frame clones are kept and a portion is missing. The table shows approximately 60,000 clones, with 70% to 90% occurring only once. Sequences were obtained from peripheral blood. The receptor set was obtained from a man aged 55 to 70 with active or convalescent COVID-19.

This chain uses TRBV27 with TRBJ2-3, with a weak D call TRBD2 (5 bases). Germline CDR1 is MNHEY and CDR2 is SMNVEV (reference sequence). This CDR3 contains 14 residues. The V end was cut by 0 bases, the J end by 4 bases, with 8 bases between. In DNA, the CDR3 is TGTGCCAGCAGTTTATCGGACGGGGCAGATACGCAGTATTTT. It yields the protein CASSLSDGADTQYF.

The V gene is TRBV4-1, the J gene TRBJ2-1; a weak D match, TRBD2 (6 bases). There are 17 residues in the CDR3. Germline V lookup: CDR1 MGHRA, CDR2 YSYEKL. V was shortened by 4 bases and J by 0 bases, with 16 bases between the two germline ends. CDR3: CASSRQLAYSSYNEQFF. CDR3 DNA sequence: TGCGCCAGCAGCCGCCAACTAGCTTATAGCTCCTACAATGAGCAGTTCTTC.

This chain joins TRBV27 and TRBJ2-1; the match to TRBD1 covers 8 bases. CDR1 and CDR2 from the germline V gene are MNHEY and SMNVEV (reference sequence). The CDR3 runs to 17 residues. The J segment lost 1 base and the V segment lost 3 bases, leaving 8 bases of the junction unmatched. CDR3 DNA sequence: TGTGCCAGCAGTTTTTTAGACAGGGGATTGTCCTACAATGAGCAGTTCTTC. Protein: CASSFLDRGLSYNEQFF.

This rearrangement joins TRBV6-6 to TRBJ2-1; 7 nucleotides match TRBD2. With V trimmed by 5 bases and J by 4 bases, 11 bases remained unmatched. This CDR3 region has 16 residues. In germline, CDR1 is MNHNY, CDR2 SVGAGI (reference sequence). DNA for the CDR3: TGTGCCAGCAGTGGGTCGACTAGCTTAAGTTACAATGAGCAGTTCTTC. Translation gives CASSGSTSLSYNEQFF.

The chain joins TRBV6-5 to TRBJ1-3; 8 nucleotides agree with TRBD1. J was trimmed by 5 bases and V by 0 bases; bases with no gene match: 3. Germline CDR1 is MNHEY and CDR2 is SVGAGI. The CDR3 has 15 residues. The CDR3 loop is CASSYSRTGRNTIYF. CDR3 in DNA: TGTGCCAGCAGTTACTCAAGGACAGGGCGAAACACCATATATTTT.

V is TRBV5-5 and J is TRBJ1-6, with 11 bases lining up with TRBD1. This CDR3 spans 20 amino acids. The ends lost 0 bases at V and 0 bases at J; junction bases unmatched: 8. Looked up from germline, CDR1 is SGHKS and CDR2 is YYEKEE (reference sequence). For the CDR3, the DNA is TGTGCCAGCAGCTTGGGGGACAGGGGGTTTGGAGGCTCCTATAATTCACCCCTCCACTTT. It yields the protein CASSLGDRGFGGSYNSPLHF.

This chain links TRBV6-5 with TRBJ2-7, with TRBD2 matching over 7 bases. V lost 6 bases, J lost 4 bases, and 9 bases stayed unmatched. The germline CDR1 and CDR2 sequences are MNHEY and SVGAGI. There are 14 residues in the CDR3. CDR3 bases: TGTGCCAGCAGAACAGGCTCTAGCGGTTACGAGCAGTACTTC. It encodes CASRTGSSGYEQYF.

This clone occurred a few times. The chain combines TRBV5-4 with TRBJ2-2; 8 bases match TRBD2. J gave up 10 bases and V 0 bases, and 14 bases lay outside the gene matches. The CDR3 length is 17 residues. Germline V gene sequence: CDR1 SGHNT, CDR2 YYREEE (reference sequence). The CDR3, as DNA: TGTGCCAGCAGCTTGGCAGGCGGGAGGTCCTCAGCAGTGGAGCTGTTTTTT. Its protein product is CASSLAGGRSSAVELFF.

This chain connects TRBV5-1 to TRBJ1-1, with D perhaps matching TRBD1 (6 bases). Trimming took 4 bases from V and 1 from J, leaving 8 bases between them. The CDR3 runs 13 residues. Germline V gene data show CDR1 as SGHRS and CDR2 as YFSETQ. CDR3 region: CASSRQENTEAFF. The CDR3 DNA follows: TGCGCCAGCAGCCGACAGGAGAACACTGAAGCTTTCTTT.

V and J are TRBV7-2 and TRBJ2-7; 9 positions match TRBD1. With 5 bases clipped from V and 5 bases from J, the junction kept 4 bases outside the gene matches. The CDR3 covers 13 residues. CDR1 SGHTA and CDR2 FQGNSA come from the germline V gene. The DNA of the CDR3 is TGTGCCAGCAGCGGGACAGGGTCTCACGAGCAGTACTTC. Encoded protein: CASSGTGSHEQYF.

This chain joins TRBV7-2 and TRBJ2-7; 8 bases fit TRBD2. CDR1 is SGHTA, CDR2 FQGNSA, per germline. This CDR3 region has 15 residues. The V and J ends lost 3 bases and 2 bases, in that order; junction bases with no gene match: 6. CDR3: CASSFKRETTYEQYF. In nucleotides, the CDR3 is TGTGCCAGCAGCTTCAAGCGGGAGACTACCTACGAGCAGTACTTC.

This clone was seen just once. CDR3 sequence: CASSPSLSSYEQYF. The CDR3 DNA reads as TGTGCCAGCAGCCCTAGCCTCTCCTCCTACGAGCAGTACTTC. The chain carries TRBV7-9 and TRBJ2-7; D perhaps matches TRBD2 (5 bases). This CDR3 comprises 14 residues. Trimming left V 5 bases short and J 0 bases short, with 11 bases between. CDR1 and CDR2 (germline): SEHNR, FQNEAQ (reference sequence).

This clone occurred once. The rearrangement uses TRBV30 and TRBJ2-7; tentative D call: TRBD2 (7 bases). Germline CDR1 is GTSNPN and CDR2 is SVGIG (reference sequence). The CDR3 covers 12 residues. Trimming removed 0 bases at V and 6 bases at J, with 9 bases between. The CDR3 coding sequence is TGTGCCTGGAGTGTAGGGGGGGCCGAGCAGTACTTC. Encoded protein: CAWSVGGAEQYF. The full variable domain, rest sourced from reference TRBV30 and TRBJ2-7, is SQTIHQWPATLVQPVGSPLSLECTVEGTSNPNLYWYRQAAGRGLQLLFYSVGIGQISSEVPQNLSASRPQDRQFILSSKKLLLSDSGFYLCAWSVGGAEQYFGPGTRLTVT.

The V call is TRBV11-2, the J call TRBJ2-1; 8 positions agree with TRBD2. V dropped 0 bases and J dropped 3; count of bases not matched to a gene: 4. The CDR3 length is 16 residues. Looked up from germline, CDR1 is SGHAT and CDR2 is FQNNGV. In DNA form, the CDR3 reads TGTGCCAGCAGCTTAGACCCTAGCGGGTACTACAATGAGCAGTTCTTC. Protein: CASSLDPSGYYNEQFF.

The CDR3 reads CASRTGTGIVNSNQPQHF. In DNA, the CDR3 is TGTGCCAGCAGGACGGGGACAGGGATTGTGAATAGCAATCAGCCCCAGCATTTT. The V call is TRBV5-8, the J call TRBJ1-5; TRBD1 aligns across 9 bases. Trimming took 5 bases from V and 0 from J; bases not matched to a gene: 12. CDR3 size: 18 residues. Looked up from germline, CDR1 is SGHTS and CDR2 is YDEGEE.